This passage covers 26 T cell receptor beta chains from one sample sequenced in a study of beta chain features in type 1 diabetes. The investigators reverse transcribed all of the isolated RNA, so they sequenced expressed TCRB transcripts. Assay used: immunoSEQ multiplex PCR; TCRdb lists only in-frame clones, some missing. The sample holds hundreds of thousands of clones, 15% to 20% seen once. Sequencing input: naive CD4+ T cells from blood. These receptors came from a woman between 18 and 30 years old in good health.

The genes are TRBV7-9 and TRBJ2-7; D ambiguous. This CDR3 comprises 14 residues. Trimming left V 1 base short and J 2 bases short, with 9 bases between. Germline CDR1 is SEHNR and CDR2 is FQNEAQ (reference sequence). CDR3 in DNA: TGTGCCAGCAGCTTAGTTCCGGAAACCTACGAGCAGTACTTC. It is translated as CASSLVPETYEQYF.

V and J are TRBV5-6 and TRBJ2-3; D gene uncertain. The V gene's germline CDR1 is SGHDT and CDR2 YYEEEE. V lost 6 bases and J lost 0, with 11 bases in between. The CDR3 loop spans 14 amino acids. The CDR3 nucleotides read TGTGCCAGCAACACTGGTAGGAGCACAGATACGCAGTATTTT. Translation gives CASNTGRSTDTQYF.

This clone was counted a few times. The chain joins TRBV7-9 to TRBJ2-5; TRBD2 is a possible D gene (6 bases). Trimming cost V 4 bases and J 2 bases, with 17 bases left between them. The length of the CDR3 is 16 residues. Germline lookup yields CDR1 SEHNR and CDR2 FQNEAQ (reference sequence). DNA for the CDR3: TGTGCCAGCAGCTCCCAGTCTTTTGGGACTCAAGAGACCCAGTACTTC. Translating it yields CASSSQSFGTQETQYF.

The chain joins TRBV7-6 to TRBJ2-1; the D is unclear. This CDR3 region has 11 residues. The germline CDR1 and CDR2 sequences are SGHVS and FNYEAQ. V shed 4 bases and J shed 13 bases, with 11 bases lying between them. Here the CDR3 reads CASSSGRRQFF. CDR3 coding DNA: TGTGCCAGCAGCTCAGGCCGGCGCCAGTTCTTC.

This chain connects TRBV5-6 to TRBJ1-2; tentative D call: TRBD1 (5 bases). Deletions cut 1 base from V and 3 bases from J, with 13 bases between. Germline V gene sequence: CDR1 SGHDT, CDR2 YYEEEE. The CDR3 is 15 residues long. The CDR3 coding sequence is TGTGCCAGCAGCTTGTTTGAGGGGTTTTACTATGGCTACACCTTC. This sequence encodes CASSLFEGFYYGYTF. The whole variable domain, filled in from reference TRBV5-6 and TRBJ1-2, reads DAGVTQSPTHLIKTRGQQVTLRCSPKSGHDTVSWYQQALGQGPQFIFQYYEEEERQRGNFPDRFSGHQFPNYSSELNVNALLLGDSALYLCASSLFEGFYYGYTFGSGTRLTVV.

The DNA for the CDR3 is TGTGCCAGCACCGGGACAGGGTCTCCAGTATCCTACGAGCAGTACTTC. Translation gives CASTGTGSPVSYEQYF. This chain connects TRBV18 to TRBJ2-7, with 9 positions matching TRBD1. Germline values: CDR1 KGHSH, CDR2 LQKENI. The trim removed 8 bases at V and 1 base at J, leaving 12 bases unmatched. This CDR3 spans 16 amino acids.

In its sample, this clone was seen a few times. This chain joins TRBV19 and TRBJ1-5; 9 bases are a match to TRBD1. This CDR3 comprises 14 residues. The V gene's germline CDR1 is LNHDA and CDR2 SQIVND (reference sequence). V dropped 7 bases and J dropped 2; count of bases not matched to a gene: 3. CDR3 amino acids: CASTWTGGNQPQHF. The CDR3 nucleotides are TGTGCCAGTACCTGGACAGGGGGCAATCAGCCCCAGCATTTT.

The rearrangement joins TRBV7-8 to TRBJ1-5, with 7 bases fitting TRBD1. CDR3 size: 14 residues. The germline gives CDR1 SGHVS, CDR2 FQNEAQ. Germline trimming cut 4 bases from V and 7 bases from J; bases unmatched to any gene: 7. CDR3 DNA sequence: TGTGCCAGCAGCTCAACAGGGGAGATCCAGCCCCAGCATTTT. This translates into CASSSTGEIQPQHF.

The CDR3 region is CASSVGSLAGVGEQYF. CDR3 DNA sequence: TGTGCCAGCAGCGTAGGAAGTCTAGCGGGAGTGGGAGAGCAGTACTTC. V gene TRBV9 combines with J gene TRBJ2-7; 10 bases are a match to TRBD2. The CDR3 totals 16 residues. Per the germline V gene, CDR1 is SGDLS and CDR2 is YYNGEE. Germline trimming cut 0 bases from V and 7 bases from J; bases unmatched to any gene: 10. Full variable domain (outside the CDR3, taken from reference TRBV9 and TRBJ2-7): DSGVTQTPKHLITATGQRVTLRCSPRSGDLSVYWYQQSLDQGLQFLIQYYNGEERAKGNILERFSAQQFPDLHSELNLSSLELGDSALYFCASSVGSLAGVGEQYFGPGTRLTVT.

On this clone itself: Distinct nucleotide sequences in the sample also encode this CDR3. V usage is TRBV20-1 and J usage is TRBJ2-7; D gene unclear. This CDR3 contains 11 residues. V lost 3 bases to trimming and J lost 3 bases, with 6 bases between them. Germline V gene sequence: CDR1 DFQATT, CDR2 SNEGSKA (reference sequence). The CDR3 spells CSARVLYEQYF. The CDR3 DNA reads as TGCAGTGCTAGGGTCCTCTACGAGCAGTACTTC.

To note about this clone: The same CDR3 is also encoded by other DNA sequences in this sample. The chain joins TRBV5-1 to TRBJ2-7; TRBD2 agrees at 12 bases. The CDR3 totals 14 residues. V was pared by 4 bases and J by 1 base, with 0 bases of the junction left unmatched. Germline lookup yields CDR1 SGHRS and CDR2 YFSETQ. The DNA for the CDR3 is TGCGCCAGCAGCGGACTAGCGGGATCCTACGAGCAGTACTTC. Its translation: CASSGLAGSYEQYF.

This clone has just a few counts. The CDR3 is CASRTGATYNEQFF. In DNA, the CDR3 is TGTGCCAGCAGGACAGGGGCGACCTACAATGAGCAGTTCTTC. The chain joins TRBV27 to TRBJ2-1, with 8 bases matching TRBD1. Germline CDR1 reads MNHEY; CDR2 reads SMNVEV (reference sequence). This CDR3 comprises 14 residues. The V segment lost 6 bases and the J segment 2 bases; nucleotides outside the gene matches: 3.

This chain uses TRBV5-8 with TRBJ2-3; D perhaps matches TRBD1 (6 bases). CDR1 is SGHTS, CDR2 YDEGEE, per germline. V was clipped by 2 bases and J by 1 base, with 14 bases between them. This CDR3 is 16 amino acids long. The CDR3 spells CASSFPARGGTDTQYF. CDR3 sequence (DNA): TGTGCCAGCAGCTTTCCAGCCAGGGGAGGCACAGATACGCAGTATTTT.

This rearrangement joins TRBV6-6 to TRBJ2-7, with 14 positions matching TRBD2. The J segment lost 5 bases and the V segment lost 2 bases, leaving 5 bases of the junction unmatched. The CDR3 extends over 16 amino acids. From germline, CDR1 is MNHNY and CDR2 SVGAGI (reference sequence). This CDR3 is CASSYGGTSGRHEQYF. DNA of the CDR3: TGTGCCAGCAGTTACGGTGGGACTAGCGGGAGACACGAGCAGTACTTC.

This clone has more than one count but fewer than ten. The chain recombines TRBV19 with TRBJ2-1; TRBD2 aligns across 8 bases. Germline-derived CDR1 and CDR2 are LNHDA and SQIVND (reference sequence). J lost 4 bases, V lost 7 bases, and 12 bases had no gene match. The CDR3 runs 16 residues. The CDR3 reads CASIPGGAGGYNEQFF. As DNA, the CDR3 is TGTGCCAGTATCCCGGGAGGGGCGGGAGGATACAATGAGCAGTTCTTC.

This clone occurred a few times. The V call is TRBV6-1, the J call TRBJ1-1; D unclear. V dropped 2 bases and J dropped 1 base, with 14 bases sitting between them. The length of the CDR3 is 16 residues. Germline-derived CDR1 and CDR2 are MNHNS and SASEGT. The chain's CDR3 is CASSEMGQTGNTEAFF. The CDR3 bases are TGTGCCAGCAGTGAAATGGGCCAAACGGGGAACACTGAAGCTTTCTTT.

This clone has more than one count but fewer than ten. J is TRBJ1-1 and V is TRBV6-5; TRBD1 matches at 7 bases. The CDR3 runs to 15 residues. With 5 bases clipped from V and 4 bases from J, the junction kept 10 bases outside the gene matches. The germline gives CDR1 MNHEY, CDR2 SVGAGI. CDR3 nucleotides: TGTGCCAGCAGTCCTTGGACAGGCAGCTCCACTGAAGCTTTCTTT. Its protein is CASSPWTGSSTEAFF.

This clone was counted between two and nine times. Germline is not matched at one junction end, which may reflect a read error. The V call is TRBV15, the J call TRBJ2-5; D possibly corresponds to TRBD2 (6 bases). Germline V gives CDR1 LNHNV, CDR2 YYDKDF (reference sequence). This CDR3 region has 13 residues. CDR3 amino acids: CATSNFRRGRVHF. CDR3 in DNA: TGTGCCACCAGCAATTTCCGGAGGGGCCGCGTCCACTTC. The full variable domain, its missing parts supplied by reference TRBV15 and TRBJ2-5, is DAMVIQNPRYQVTQFGKPVTLSCSQTLNHNVMYWYQQKSSQAPKLLFHYYDKDFNNEADTPDNFQSRRPNTSFCFLDIRSPGLGDTAMYLCATSNFRRGRVHFGPGTRLLVL.

The chain is built from TRBV19 and TRBJ2-2; 8 nucleotides agree with TRBD1. After removal of 8 bases from V and 2 bases from J, the junction contained 4 bases not matched to a gene. This CDR3 is 14 amino acids long. In germline, CDR1 is LNHDA, CDR2 SQIVND (reference sequence). The CDR3 region has the DNA TGTGCCAGTGGACAGGGAGCTAACACCGGGGAGCTGTTTTTT. Translation: CASGQGANTGELFF.

The genes are TRBV28 and TRBJ2-3, with 9 nucleotides matching TRBD2. Unmatched junction bases numbered 14, after V lost 11 bases and J lost 5 bases. There are 15 residues in the CDR3. The germline CDR1 and CDR2 sequences are MDHEN and SYDVKM. CDR3 coding DNA: TGTGCCGCAACGCGGTGGGCTAGCGGGATAGATACGCAGTATTTT. Amino acids: CAATRWASGIDTQYF.

This chain connects TRBV2 to TRBJ2-1; 9 nucleotides align to TRBD2. The V and J ends lost 9 bases and 0 bases, in that order; junction bases with no gene match: 0. The CDR3 sequence is 13 residues long. In germline, CDR1 is SNHLY, CDR2 FYNNEI. For the CDR3, the DNA is TGTGCCAGAGCGGGAGGCTCCTACAATGAGCAGTTCTTC. It codes for CARAGGSYNEQFF.

In this sample, this clone turned up a few times. The chain joins TRBV6-6 to TRBJ2-7; 8 bases are a match to TRBD2. Germline values: CDR1 MNHNY, CDR2 SVGAGI (reference sequence). The CDR3 is made up of 14 amino acids. Trimming cost V 8 bases and J 7 bases; bases outside gene matches: 13. CDR3 loop: CASGTGTSSPEQYF. In DNA, the CDR3 is TGTGCCAGCGGAACCGGGACTAGTTCCCCAGAGCAGTACTTC.

A few counts support this clone. V and J are TRBV15 and TRBJ1-3; no clear D. Per the germline V gene, CDR1 is LNHNV and CDR2 is YYDKDF (reference sequence). This CDR3 is built from 17 residues. Trimming shortened V by 1 base and J by 2 bases, and 15 bases separated the two germline ends. CDR3 in amino acids: CATSRASVIGPGNTIYF. The CDR3 DNA reads as TGTGCCACCAGCAGAGCATCGGTTATTGGCCCTGGAAACACCATATATTTT. The variable domain in full, with the rest retrieved from reference TRBV15 and TRBJ1-3, is DAMVIQNPRYQVTQFGKPVTLSCSQTLNHNVMYWYQQKSSQAPKLLFHYYDKDFNNEADTPDNFQSRRPNTSFCFLDIRSPGLGDTAMYLCATSRASVIGPGNTIYFGEGSWLTVV.

This clone has a handful of counts. The chain combines TRBV28 with TRBJ2-3, with D unclear. CDR3 size: 12 residues. Germline V lookup: CDR1 MDHEN, CDR2 SYDVKM. V was shortened by 5 bases and J by 4 bases, with 7 bases between the two germline ends. The chain's CDR3 is CASSTRPDTQYF. The CDR3 region has the DNA TGTGCCAGCAGTACCCGCCCAGATACGCAGTATTTT.

This clone appeared a few times. V gene TRBV18 combines with J gene TRBJ2-3, with 8 bases identical to TRBD1. This CDR3 comprises 15 residues. Trimming took 6 bases from V and 1 from J; bases not matched to a gene: 6. The germline gives CDR1 KGHSH, CDR2 LQKENI. Here the CDR3 reads CASSSGTGGTDTQYF. CDR3 nucleotides: TGTGCCAGCTCGTCCGGGACAGGAGGCACAGATACGCAGTATTTT.

V usage is TRBV13 and J usage is TRBJ2-7; D gene unclear. The CDR3 covers 12 residues. The V and J ends lost 1 base and 7 bases respectively, with 8 bases between them. Germline CDR1 PRHDT, CDR2 FYEKMQ (reference sequence). The CDR3 region has the DNA TGTGCCAGCAGCTTAGTGGTCGGGGAGCAGTACTTC. Residues: CASSLVVGEQYF. The whole variable domain, remainder taken from reference TRBV13 and TRBJ2-7, is AAGVIQSPRHLIKEKRETATLKCYPIPRHDTVYWYQQGPGQDPQFLISFYEKMQSDKGSIPDRFSAQQFSDYHSELNMSSLELGDSALYFCASSLVVGEQYFGPGTRLTVT.